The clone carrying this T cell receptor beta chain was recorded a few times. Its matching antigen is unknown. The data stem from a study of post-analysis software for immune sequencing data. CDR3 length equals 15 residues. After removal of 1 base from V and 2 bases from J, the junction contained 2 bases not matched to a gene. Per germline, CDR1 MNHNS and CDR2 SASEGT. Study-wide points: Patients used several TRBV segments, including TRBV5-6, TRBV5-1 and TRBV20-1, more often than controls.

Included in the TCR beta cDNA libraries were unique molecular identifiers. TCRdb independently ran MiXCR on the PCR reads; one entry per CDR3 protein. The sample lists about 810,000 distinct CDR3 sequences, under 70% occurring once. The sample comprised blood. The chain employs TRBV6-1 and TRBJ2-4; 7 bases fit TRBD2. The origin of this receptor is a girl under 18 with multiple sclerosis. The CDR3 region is CASSEGLATKNIQYF. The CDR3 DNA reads TGTGCCAGCAGTGAAGGACTAGCAACCAAAAACATTCAGTACTTC.